This is a list of T cell receptor beta chains from one sample in a study of cytomegalovirus exposure and HLA in healthy donors. Sequencing was performed with immunoSEQ multiplex PCR; in TCRdb, only in-frame clones are kept and a portion is missing. Of some 110,000 clones listed, more than 60% are singletons. The sample comprised PBMCs. These receptors were obtained from a woman between 40 and 50 years old in good health and CMV-seropositive. CDR3s include the opening cysteine and the closing phenylalanine or tryptophan. The D gene is left open where the match is weak. Size is omitted from some rows. Given values are once, few, many or a class for expanded clones.

>once|.|TRBJ2-7|TRBV4-1
CASSQEPGYEQYF
TGCGCCAGCAGCCAAGAGCCGGGCTACGAGCAGTACTTC
>.|.|TRBJ2-5|TRBV19
CASSPSPRGQETQYF
TGTGCCAGTAGTCCCTCCCCCCGGGGCCAAGAGACCCAGTACTTC
>once|TRBD1|TRBJ1-1|TRBV4-1
CASSQPLDRRVASNTEAFF
TGCGCCAGCAGCCAACCTTTGGACAGGCGGGTAGCGTCGAACACTGAAGCTTTCTTT
>.|.|TRBJ2-1|TRBV5-6
CASSGLLNEQFF
TGTGCCAGCAGCGGGCTCTTAAATGAGCAGTTCTTC
>.|.|TRBJ2-7|TRBV29-1
CSVEDLGRGATEQYF
TGCAGCGTTGAAGATCTAGGACGCGGGGCGACCGAGCAGTACTTC
>.|.|TRBJ1-1|TRBV20-1
CSAGDPTEAFF
TGCAGTGCCGGAGATCCCACTGAAGCTTTCTTT
>.|TRBD2|TRBJ2-3|TRBV5-1
CASSLEVAGGPDTQYF
TGCGCCAGCAGCTTGGAGGTCGCGGGAGGGCCAGATACGCAGTATTTT
>few|.|TRBJ1-1|TRBV5-8
CASSLYPAEAFF
TGTGCCAGCAGCTTGTACCCAGCTGAAGCTTTCTTT
>.|TRBD1|TRBJ1-2|TRBV7-2
CASSLNQGGFGYGYTF
TGTGCCAGCAGCTTAAATCAGGGGGGCTTCGGCTATGGCTACACCTTC
>.|.|TRBJ1-2|TRBV4-3
CASSPDTNYGYTF
TGCGCCAGCAGCCCGGACACCAACTATGGCTACACCTTC
>.|.|TRBJ2-2|TRBV7-3
CASSLIRDAGELFF
TGTGCCAGCAGCTTAATCCGCGATGCCGGGGAGCTGTTTTTT
>.|.|TRBJ1-1|TRBV28
CASNGVAGDMAFF
TGTGCCAGTAACGGGGTGGCAGGGGATATGGCTTTCTTT
>once|.|TRBJ2-1|TRBV29-1
CSVALSVANEQFF
TGCAGCGTCGCATTAAGCGTGGCCAATGAGCAGTTCTTC
>.|TRBD1|TRBJ1-2|TRBV2
CASKRGQEGYGYTF
TGTGCCAGCAAAAGAGGACAGGAGGGCTATGGCTACACCTTC
>few|.|TRBJ2-1|TRBV10-2
CARDSLSSYNEQFF
TGCGCCAGGGACAGCTTAAGCTCCTACAATGAGCAGTTCTTC
>.|.|TRBJ1-1|TRBV4-1
CASSHYAKWGDTEAFF
TGCGCCAGCAGCCATTACGCCAAGTGGGGGGACACTGAAGCTTTCTTT
>few|.|TRBJ1-4|TRBV4-3
CASSQDSRGYGEKLFF
TGCGCCAGCAGCCAAGATAGTCGGGGGTACGGTGAAAAACTGTTTTTT
>.|.|TRBJ2-2|TRBV28
CASSFSINAPGELFF
TGTGCCAGCAGTTTTAGCATCAACGCTCCCGGGGAGCTGTTTTTT
>few|TRBD2|TRBJ2-1|TRBV5-4
CASRRLAGVFNEQFF
TGTGCCAGCAGGAGACTGGCGGGAGTATTCAATGAGCAGTTCTTC
>.|TRBD2|TRBJ2-1|TRBV5-5
CASSFAQRGDNEQFF
TGTGCCAGCAGCTTTGCCCAGCGGGGGGACAATGAGCAGTTCTTC
>.|.|TRBJ1-6|TRBV10-1
CASRQGEYSPLHF
TGCGCCAGCAGACAGGGAGAATATTCACCCCTCCACTTT
>once|TRBD2|TRBJ2-3|TRBV5-6
CASSPPAGERDTQYF
TGTGCCAGCAGCCCCCCAGCGGGAGAAAGAGATACGCAGTATTTT